This entry lists 11 T cell receptor beta chains sequenced from one sample in a study of response to subunit inactivated influenza vaccine. TCRdb re-called the RT-PCR reads through MiXCR, storing one row per CDR3 protein. The data contain 500,000 to 700,000 distinct CDR3 sequences, approximately 20% of them singletons. The sample was also linked to a second study, of T cells expressing NK-cell markers. That source adds: As the method of synthesis, 5'RACE template switching with UMIs yielded TCR beta cDNA.

Source: CD4+ T cells sorted from PBMCs, taken about 11 days after vaccination. Receptor source: a middle-aged man who received an inactivated influenza vaccine.

This clonotype was counted at least ten times. The genes are TRBV4-1 and TRBJ2-3; TRBD2 agrees at 13 bases. The V segment lost 1 base and the J segment 4 bases; nucleotides outside the gene matches: 11. Germline CDR1 MGHRA, CDR2 YSYEKL. This CDR3 has 19 amino acids. As DNA, the CDR3 is TGCGCCAGCAGCCAAGGAGTACTAGCGGGGGGGCCCGGTCCAGATACGCAGTATTTT. Amino acid sequence: CASSQGVLAGGPGPDTQYF.

J is TRBJ1-4 and V is TRBV2, with 7 nucleotides matching TRBD1. Germline CDR1 is SNHLY and CDR2 is FYNNEI. V dropped 6 bases and J dropped 3; count of bases not matched to a gene: 4. The CDR3 is 14 amino acids. The CDR3 DNA follows: TGTGCCAGCAGCGACAGGGTGGCTAATGAAAAACTGTTTTTT. This gives the protein CASSDRVANEKLFF.

This clonotype was detected only a few times. V is TRBV7-9 and J is TRBJ2-3; D may be TRBD1 or TRBD2 (6 bases each). Looked up from germline, CDR1 is SEHNR and CDR2 is FQNEAQ (reference sequence). Trimming removed 2 bases at V and 6 bases at J, with 18 bases between. CDR3 length equals 16 residues. The CDR3 here is CASSLTGTSFSDTQYF. DNA for the CDR3: TGTGCCAGCAGCTTAACAGGGACTTCTTTTTCGGATACGCAGTATTTT. The entire variable domain, with the rest obtained from reference TRBV7-9 and TRBJ2-3, is as follows: DTGVSQNPRHKITKRGQNVTFRCDPISEHNRLYWYRQTLGQGPEFLTYFQNEAQLEKSRLLSDRFSAERPKGSFSTLEIQRTEQGDSAMYLCASSLTGTSFSDTQYFGPGTRLTVL.

This clonotype has just a few counts. The chain uses TRBV20-1 and TRBJ1-2, with D unclear. This CDR3 comprises 12 residues. V was shortened by 3 bases and J by 4 bases, with 9 bases between the two germline ends. Germline V gene sequence: CDR1 DFQATT, CDR2 SNEGSKA (reference sequence). This chain's CDR3 is CSARGSVYGYTF. The CDR3 coding sequence is TGCAGTGCTAGGGGGTCAGTCTATGGCTACACCTTC.

This clonotype came up a few times. This chain links TRBV10-3 with TRBJ1-1, with D tentatively TRBD1 (5 bases). CDR3 length: 12 amino acids. The V gene lost 9 bases and the J gene lost 7 bases, with 15 bases spanning the gap. CDR1 is ENHRY and CDR2 is SYGVKD in the germline V gene. The CDR3, as DNA: TGTGCCATAGGGACCTCTCTCGGTGAAGCTTTCTTT. This encodes CAIGTSLGEAFF.

This clonotype is a singleton in its sample. J is TRBJ2-7 and V is TRBV7-2, with TRBD1 as a possible D gene (6 bases). Germline loops: CDR1 SGHTA, CDR2 FQGNSA. Trimming pared 3 bases from V and 0 bases from J, leaving 9 bases between. The CDR3 consists of 14 residues. The DNA of the CDR3 is TGTGCCAGCAGCTTCGACAGGTTCTCCTACGAGCAGTACTTC. This codes for CASSFDRFSYEQYF.

This clonotype was found a few times. The chain combines TRBV6-5 with TRBJ2-7; 9 bases map to TRBD2. This CDR3 has 15 residues. Per the germline V gene, CDR1 is MNHEY and CDR2 is SVGAGI. Trimming removed 4 bases from V and 4 bases from J; junction bases left unmatched: 8. This chain's CDR3 is CASSSPRLAVYEQYF. Written as DNA, the CDR3 is TGTGCCAGCAGTTCTCCGAGACTAGCGGTTTACGAGCAGTACTTC.

In this sample, this clonotype turned up a few times. The gene calls are TRBV14 and TRBJ2-7; 7 bases align to TRBD2. This CDR3 is built from 15 residues. After removal of 3 bases from V and 4 bases from J, the junction contained 9 bases not matched to a gene. Per germline, CDR1 SGHDN and CDR2 FVKESK. CDR3 in DNA: TGTGCCAGCAGCCAGGGGGACTCGCGGGGGTACGAGCAGTACTTC. As protein: CASSQGDSRGYEQYF.

This clonotype has ten or more counts. The chain combines TRBV27 with TRBJ1-4; D unclear. Germline CDR1 reads MNHEY; CDR2 reads SMNVEV (reference sequence). CDR3 length equals 15 residues. V gave up 4 bases and J gave up 4 bases, with 13 bases separating them. For the CDR3, the DNA is TGTGCCAGCAGTTCCTCGGGATGGCGTAATGAAAAACTGTTTTTT. Its translation: CASSSSGWRNEKLFF.

This clonotype has more than one count but fewer than ten. The genes are TRBV3-1 and TRBJ2-4, with 7 nucleotides matching TRBD1. Germline CDR1 is LGHDT and CDR2 is YNNKEL (reference sequence). Trimming at V came to 3 bases and at J to 1 base, leaving 9 bases not matched to a gene. The length of the CDR3 is 17 residues. CDR3 sequence (DNA): TGTGCCAGCAGCCAGACCGCCGGGACAGTTGCCAAAAACATTCAGTACTTC. This translates into CASSQTAGTVAKNIQYF. The complete variable domain, with remaining parts taken from reference TRBV3-1 and TRBJ2-4, reads DTAVSQTPKYLVTQMGNDKSIKCEQNLGHDTMYWYKQDSKKFLKIMFSYNNKELIINETVPNRFSPKSPDKAHLNLHINSLELGDSAVYFCASSQTAGTVAKNIQYFGAGTRLSVL.

This rearrangement joins TRBV3-1 to TRBJ2-3; D is ambiguous. Germline V gene sequence: CDR1 LGHDT, CDR2 YNNKEL (reference sequence). Trimming cost V 3 bases and J 6 bases, with 10 bases left between them. This CDR3 spans 13 amino acids. CDR3 residues: CASSHRHPDTQYF. CDR3 coding DNA: TGTGCCAGCAGCCACCGACACCCCGATACGCAGTATTTT.